The 18 T cell receptor beta chains below come from one sample, sequenced in a study of spatial heterogeneity in lung cancer. Study observations and caveats: Tumor mutation counts were tracked by expanded intratumoral alpha and beta TCR counts.

Antigens for these TCRs are unknown. Stated time point: sample taken at primary tumor resection. TCRdb re-called the 5' RACE reads with MiXCR, one entry per CDR3 protein. The sample contains several thousand distinct CDR3 sequences, about 12% of which appear only once. The input for sequencing was lung tumor tissue, taken at surgery. Receptors were obtained from a male donor with early-stage non-small cell lung cancer.

This clonotype occurred many times. This beta chain turned up in a library designed for alpha chains; as an off-target read, its abundance says little. The chain recombines TRBV27 with TRBJ2-4; a weak D match, TRBD1 (6 bases). Germline assignment: CDR1 MNHEY and CDR2 SMNVEV (reference sequence). The CDR3 consists of 16 residues. V gave up 2 bases and J gave up 1 base, with 12 bases separating them. The CDR3 reads CASSLGGIGAKNIQYF. DNA of the CDR3: TGTGCCAGCAGTTTAGGGGGCATAGGGGCCAAAAACATTCAGTACTTC.

Ten or more counts support this clonotype. The library was designed around alpha chains, so this beta chain is a stray read whose abundance carries little weight. The V call is TRBV11-2, the J call TRBJ1-5; unclear D gene. The V gene lost 6 bases and the J gene lost 0 bases, with 33 bases spanning the gap. Per germline, CDR1 SGHAT and CDR2 FQNNGV. The CDR3 consists of 22 residues. The CDR3 spells CASSLTIHPGRLPRFSNQPQHF. Here the CDR3 DNA reads TGTGCCAGCAGTTTAACCATACACCCGGGCAGGCTCCCTAGGTTTAGCAATCAGCCCCAGCATTTT.

This clonotype has ten or more counts. Within a library made for alpha chains, this beta chain is off target, and its count is uninformative. This chain links TRBV20-1 with TRBJ2-7, with TRBD1 matching 8 bases. CDR3 length equals 14 residues. J gave up 6 bases and V 3 bases, and 10 bases lay outside the gene matches. Germline loops: CDR1 DFQATT, CDR2 SNEGSKA (reference sequence). CDR3 in amino acids: CSARRTGTGVEQYF. Written as DNA, the CDR3 is TGCAGTGCTAGGAGAACCGGGACAGGCGTCGAGCAGTACTTC.

This clonotype ranks as medium-sized (0.01 to 0.1%). This beta chain slipped into a library made for alpha chains as a stray read, so its size is not meaningful. This rearrangement joins TRBV4-1 to TRBJ1-4, with 8 bases lining up with TRBD1. The CDR3 runs to 15 residues. J lost 3 bases, V lost 5 bases, and 5 bases had no gene match. Germline V CDR1 and CDR2: MGHRA, YSYEKL. CDR3 in amino acids: CASSAAQGANEKLFF. In nucleotides, the CDR3 is TGCGCCAGCAGCGCCGCACAGGGGGCTAATGAAAAACTGTTTTTT.

This clonotype was observed many times. Found in a library prepared for alpha chains, this beta chain is an off-target read, and its abundance has little meaning. V gene TRBV29-1 combines with J gene TRBJ2-5, with TRBD2 as a possible D gene (5 bases). V gave up 5 bases and J gave up 4 bases, with 20 bases separating them. In germline, CDR1 is SQVTM, CDR2 ANQGSEA. The CDR3 totals 15 residues. The CDR3 sequence is CSVTTGMIRGETQYF. The CDR3 DNA follows: TGCAGCGTTACGACGGGGATGATTCGGGGAGAGACCCAGTACTTC.

In this sample, this clonotype turned up many times. This beta chain lies outside the target of a library built for alpha chains; its clone size means little. The J gene is TRBJ2-6, the V gene TRBV7-9; D perhaps matches TRBD1 (6 bases). The CDR3 sequence is 19 residues long. Germline lookup yields CDR1 SEHNR and CDR2 FQNEAQ (reference sequence). Trimming pared 2 bases from V and 4 bases from J, leaving 21 bases between. DNA for the CDR3: TGTGCCAGCAGCTTAACTCCGGGACAAGGGGCCTCCGGGGCCAACGTCCTGACTTTC. Its translation is CASSLTPGQGASGANVLTF.

This clonotype has ten or more counts. This beta chain is a stray sequence in a library constructed for alpha chains; its clone size is not meaningful. The chain uses TRBV30 and TRBJ1-1; no clear D gene. Deletions cut 2 bases from V and 6 bases from J, with 10 bases between. The CDR3 sequence is 12 residues long. Germline V gene data show CDR1 as GTSNPN and CDR2 as SVGIG (reference sequence). For the CDR3, the DNA is TGTGCCTGGAGTTCGGGGAGTTCTGAAGCTTTCTTT. Translation gives CAWSSGSSEAFF.

This clonotype was observed many times. This beta chain slipped into a library made for alpha chains as a stray read, so its size is not meaningful. This chain links TRBV6-2 or TRBV6-3 with TRBJ2-7; tentatively, D is TRBD2 (6 bases). Between the trimmed V and J ends, which lost 6 bases and 4 bases, there was a span of 10 bases. Germline assignment: CDR1 MNHEY and CDR2 SVGEGT. CDR3 length: 12 residues. CDR3 sequence (DNA): TGTGCCAGCAGCCCCGGGACTTACGAGCAGTACTTC. Protein: CASSPGTYEQYF.

This clonotype was seen many times. This beta chain appears as a stray read in a library generated for alpha chains; its size is not informative. The V call is TRBV7-6, the J call TRBJ2-7; D may be TRBD2 (6 bases). V was cut by 6 bases and J by 3 bases, with 15 bases left in between. The CDR3 totals 14 residues. Germline V CDR1 and CDR2: SGHVS, FNYEAQ. The CDR3 region is CASSKVAESYEQYF. DNA of the CDR3: TGTGCCAGCAGTAAGGTAGCGGAGAGCTACGAGCAGTACTTC.

This clonotype was recorded many times. The size of this beta chain means little, since it is a stray read in a library made for alpha chains. The chain links TRBV19 to TRBJ2-5; 13 nucleotides match TRBD2. The V and J ends lost 8 bases and 5 bases, in that order; junction bases with no gene match: 2. CDR1 is LNHDA and CDR2 is SQIVND in the germline V gene (reference sequence). This CDR3 is 13 amino acids long. As DNA, the CDR3 is TGTGCCAGTTCGACTAGCGGGAGGGAGACCCAGTACTTC. Translation gives CASSTSGRETQYF.

This clonotype came up many times. This beta chain is an unintended read in a library built for alpha chains; its size means little. This chain's CDR3 is CASSATLGQGQGGTEAFF. In DNA, the CDR3 is TGCGCCAGCAGCGCCACCCTAGGACAGGGTCAGGGAGGCACTGAAGCTTTCTTT. The V gene is TRBV5-1, the J gene TRBJ1-1; the match to TRBD1 covers 8 bases. The CDR3 is 18 amino acids. Unmatched junction bases numbered 18, after V lost 4 bases and J lost 4 bases. CDR1 SGHRS and CDR2 YFSETQ come from the germline V gene.

By proportion, this clonotype is large. Within a library made for alpha chains, this beta chain is off target, and its count is uninformative. This chain connects TRBV7-2 to TRBJ2-1, with 7 bases fitting TRBD2. Germline-derived CDR1 and CDR2 are SGHTA and FQGNSA. V lost 1 base to trimming and J lost 8 bases; unmatched junction nucleotides: 5. CDR3 size: 14 residues. For the CDR3, the DNA is TGTGCCAGCAGCTTAGTGTCGCGGGAGCATGAGCAGTTCTTC. This translates into CASSLVSREHEQFF.

This clonotype is medium-sized. This beta chain is a stray read from a library made for alpha chains; its abundance is not meaningful. CDR3 in DNA: TGCGCCAGCAGCCAAGATCTATCGGGGGGCACTCAGCCCCAGCATTTT. Encoded protein: CASSQDLSGGTQPQHF. The J gene is TRBJ1-5, the V gene TRBV4-3; tentatively, D is TRBD1 (6 bases). V was trimmed by 0 bases and J by 6 bases, leaving 15 bases between them. This CDR3 has 16 residues. Germline V lookup: CDR1 LGHNA, CDR2 YSLEER.

This clonotype was detected only a few times. Little can be read into the size of this beta chain, an off-target read in a library designed for alpha chains. The gene calls are TRBV11-2 and TRBJ1-1; D call uncertain. The germline V gene has CDR1 SGHAT and CDR2 FQNNGV. V was trimmed by 3 bases and J by 5 bases, leaving 4 bases between them. The CDR3 covers 11 residues. This CDR3 reads CASSFETEAFF. Here the CDR3 DNA reads TGTGCCAGCAGCTTCGAAACTGAAGCTTTCTTT.

The table lists this clonotype with many counts. This beta chain is a stray read from a library made for alpha chains; its abundance is not meaningful. The gene calls are TRBV5-4 and TRBJ2-7, with D unresolved. The germline CDR1 and CDR2 sequences are SGHNT and YYREEE (reference sequence). The CDR3 runs 12 residues. Trimming removed 6 bases at V and 2 bases at J, with 9 bases between. CDR3 nucleotide sequence: TGTGCCAGCACTGACGGTGCCTACGAGCAGTACTTC. It encodes CASTDGAYEQYF.

By sample share, this clonotype is medium-sized. This beta chain is an unintended read in a library built for alpha chains; its size means little. The chain joins TRBV18 to TRBJ2-3; D is perhaps TRBD2 (6 bases). CDR1 is KGHSH and CDR2 is LQKENI in the germline V gene. The CDR3 runs to 14 residues. V was trimmed by 4 bases and J by 3 bases, leaving 11 bases between them. The CDR3, as DNA: TGTGCCAGCTCACGGCGGGAAATAACAGATACGCAGTATTTT. Protein sequence: CASSRREITDTQYF.

Concerning this clonotype itself: This beta chain was picked up by a library intended for alpha chains and is off target, so its count carries little meaning. V gene TRBV20-1 combines with J gene TRBJ2-7, with D tentatively TRBD2 (5 bases). V gave up 7 bases and J gave up 7 bases, with 14 bases separating them. The CDR3 covers 11 residues. Germline V lookup: CDR1 DFQATT, CDR2 SNEGSKA (reference sequence). In nucleotides, the CDR3 is TGCAGTGGATCCCACGGGAATGAGCAGTACTTC. Translation: CSGSHGNEQYF.

By sample share, this clonotype is medium-sized. Within a library made for alpha chains, this beta chain is off target, and its count is uninformative. DNA for the CDR3: TGCGCCACCCGGTTTGGGGTGATGAACACTGAAGCTTTCTTT. Amino acid sequence: CATRFGVMNTEAFF. The rearrangement links TRBV5-1 to TRBJ1-1; D unclear. V gave up 9 bases and J gave up 0 bases, with 15 bases separating them. Germline V CDR1 and CDR2: SGHRS, YFSETQ. The CDR3 consists of 14 residues. The entire variable domain, with the rest obtained from reference TRBV5-1 and TRBJ1-1, is as follows: KAGVTQTPRYLIKTRGQQVTLSCSPISGHRSVSWYQQTPGQGLQFLFEYFSETQRNKGNFPGRFSGRQFSNSRSEMNVSTLELGDSALYLCATRFGVMNTEAFFGQGTRLTVV.